A selection of T cell receptor beta chains follows, all from one sample in a study of T cells in Graves' hyperthyroidism and ophthalmopathy. MiXCR was run by TCRdb on the multiplex PCR reads, yielding one entry per CDR3 protein. The sample includes about 610,000 distinct CDR3 sequences, around 45% of them seen just once. Sequenced sample: peripheral blood or thyroid tissue (not recorded which). Receptor source: a woman between 18 and 30 years old with Graves' hyperthyroidism. The CDR3 runs from the conserved cysteine through the conserved F or W. D genes are given only for firm matches. Expanded clones are given a class, and other clones once, few, many or no size at all.

J,size,D,V,DNA,CDR3
TRBJ2-5,few,-,TRBV20-1,TGCAGTGCTAGAGTGGGGGAGACCCAGTACTTC,CSARVGETQYF
TRBJ1-6,few,-,TRBV30,TGTGCCTGGAACCGGGACGGCCGTAATTCACCCCTCCACTTT,CAWNRDGRNSPLHF
TRBJ2-7,few,TRBD2,TRBV6-4,TGTGCCAGCAGTCGGACTAGCGGGCCCTCCTACGAGCAGTACTTC,CASSRTSGPSYEQYF
TRBJ2-3,-,TRBD2,TRBV7-9,TGCGCCAGCAGCGCTTCTAGCGGGAGGGCTCAATGGGGGCAGTATTTT,CASSASSGRAQWGQYF
TRBJ1-1,-,TRBD1,TRBV7-3,TGTGCCAGCAGCTCTGACGCGGGACAGGGCATGAACACTGAAGCTTTCTTT,CASSSDAGQGMNTEAFF
TRBJ2-6,-,-,TRBV4-3,TGCGCCAGCAGGCAAGCCTTGGGCTTGGGTGGGGCCAACGTCCTGACTTTC,CASRQALGLGGANVLTF
TRBJ1-2,many,-,TRBV12-3/TRBV12-4,TGTGCCAGCAGTTTGTTGGGGTCCGGACAAGCTAACTATGGCTACACCTTC,CASSLLGSGQANYGYTF
TRBJ1-1,-,-,TRBV10-1,TGCGCCAGCAGCCCAACCGACGGGAACACTGGAGCTTTCTTT,CASSPTDGNTGAFF
TRBJ2-5,-,-,TRBV7-9,TGTGCCAGCAGCCCCCCGGGAGACGAAGAGACCCAGTACTTC,CASSPPGDEETQYF
TRBJ2-5,-,TRBD1,TRBV2,TGTGCCAGCACCCCTTCCGAGGGGGCCGGTGAGACCCAGTACTTC,CASTPSEGAGETQYF
TRBJ2-2,-,-,TRBV7-9,TGTGCCAGCAGCTTACGCCTAGCACTGAACACCGGGGAGCTGTTTTTT,CASSLRLALNTGELFF
TRBJ2-2,-,TRBD2,TRBV9,TGTGCCAGCAGCTTACGGACCGGGACTAGCGCTCGAACCGGGGAGCTGTTTTTT,CASSLRTGTSARTGELFF
TRBJ2-2,few,TRBD1,TRBV6-2/TRBV6-3,TGTGCCAGCAGTTACACAGGGGTGGGCACCGGGGAGCTGTTTTTT,CASSYTGVGTGELFF
TRBJ2-2,many,-,TRBV12-3/TRBV12-4,TGTGCCAGCAGTTTAACCAGCCCGAACACCGGGGAGCTGTTTTTT,CASSLTSPNTGELFF
TRBJ1-4,many,-,TRBV29-1,TGCAGCGTTGGCAATCGTCAGGGGTTTGGACTGTTTTTT,CSVGNRQGFGLFF
TRBJ1-2,few,TRBD1,TRBV12-3/TRBV12-4,TGTGCCAGCAGTTCCAGGGGACAGAGTAACTATGGCTACACCTTC,CASSSRGQSNYGYTF
TRBJ1-1,many,TRBD1,TRBV5-1,TGCGCCAGCATGCCCGGGACAGCTAACACTGAAGCTTTCTTT,CASMPGTANTEAFF
TRBJ1-2,once,TRBD1,TRBV29-1,TGCAGCGCCCTGGGACAGGGAACACGCTACACCTTC,CSALGQGTRYTF
TRBJ2-5,many,-,TRBV27,TGTGCCAGCAGTCCCTCCGTCGCGGGTCGGGAGACCCAGTACTTC,CASSPSVAGRETQYF
TRBJ2-7,many,TRBD1,TRBV7-9,TGTGCCAGCAGCAATCCCGGGACAGGGGGCCGGCGTAGAGACGAGCAGTACTTC,CASSNPGTGGRRRDEQYF
TRBJ1-5,once,-,TRBV24-1,TGTGCCACCAGTGCTAGTACCCTGGGGGGCAATCAGCCCCAGCATTTT,CATSASTLGGNQPQHF
TRBJ1-1,many,TRBD1,TRBV10-3,TGTGCCATCAGTGATGACAGGGGAAAGCTGCCGAACACTGAAGCTTTCTTT,CAISDDRGKLPNTEAFF
TRBJ1-2,-,-,TRBV7-9,TGTGCCAGCAGCCAAGATGGAAGGGCTTGGATTCTCTATGGCTACACCTTC,CASSQDGRAWILYGYTF
TRBJ2-7,many,TRBD1,TRBV2,TGTGCCAGCAGTCCGGGACAGCTCTACGAGCAGTACTTC,CASSPGQLYEQYF
TRBJ1-5,-,-,TRBV29-1,TGCAGCGCTAGGATGAGCGGGAAGCCCCAGCATTTT,CSARMSGKPQHF
TRBJ1-5,-,-,TRBV12-3/TRBV12-4,TGTGCCAGCAGTTTGAGGGCTGCTTCCAATCAGCCCCAGCATTTT,CASSLRAASNQPQHF